The sample holds a few counts of the clone carrying this T cell receptor beta chain. The record originates from a study of blood T cells in healthy people across ages. Germline assignment: CDR1 ENHRY and CDR2 SYGVKD. This CDR3 is 17 amino acids long. With 0 bases clipped from V and 4 bases from J, the junction kept 8 bases outside the gene matches. A second PCR of about 6 to 11 cycles used a sample-barcoded 5' primer and a J-beta primer mix. From each sample, at least 2.5 million paired-end reads containing CDR3 were obtained. From the 5' RACE reads, TCRdb called clonotypes with MiXCR, one entry per CDR3 protein. The sample consists of 1.4 million to 1.5 million distinct CDR3 sequences, roughly 40% of them appearing once.

Sequenced input: blood. The source is a woman younger than 35 in good health. This chain uses TRBV10-3 with TRBJ1-2; 10 bases are a match to TRBD1. The DNA for the CDR3 is TGTGCCATCAGTGAGTCGACGAGGGGACAGGGGATCTATGGCTACACCTTC. This gives the protein CAISESTRGQGIYGYTF.